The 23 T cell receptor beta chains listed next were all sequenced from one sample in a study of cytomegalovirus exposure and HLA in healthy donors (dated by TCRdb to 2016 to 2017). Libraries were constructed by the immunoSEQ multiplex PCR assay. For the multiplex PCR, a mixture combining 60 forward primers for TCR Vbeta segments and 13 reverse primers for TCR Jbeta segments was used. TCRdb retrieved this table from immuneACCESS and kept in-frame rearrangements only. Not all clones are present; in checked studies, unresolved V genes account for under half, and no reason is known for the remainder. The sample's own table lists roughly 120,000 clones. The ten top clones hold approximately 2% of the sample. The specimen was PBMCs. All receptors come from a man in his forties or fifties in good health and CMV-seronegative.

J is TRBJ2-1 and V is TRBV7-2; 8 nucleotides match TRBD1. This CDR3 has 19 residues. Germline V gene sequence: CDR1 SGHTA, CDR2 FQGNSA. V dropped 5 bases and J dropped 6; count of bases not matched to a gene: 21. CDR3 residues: CASSLRQGFVGGLSNEQFF. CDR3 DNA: TGTGCCAGCAGCCTCAGACAGGGGTTCGTTGGGGGACTGTCCAATGAGCAGTTCTTC.

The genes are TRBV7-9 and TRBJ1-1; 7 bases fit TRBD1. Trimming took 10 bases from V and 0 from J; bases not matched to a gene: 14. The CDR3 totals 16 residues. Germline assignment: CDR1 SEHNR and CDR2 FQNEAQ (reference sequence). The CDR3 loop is CATEPGQSLVNTEAFF. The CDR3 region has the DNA TGTGCCACTGAACCGGGACAGTCTCTTGTGAACACTGAAGCTTTCTTT.

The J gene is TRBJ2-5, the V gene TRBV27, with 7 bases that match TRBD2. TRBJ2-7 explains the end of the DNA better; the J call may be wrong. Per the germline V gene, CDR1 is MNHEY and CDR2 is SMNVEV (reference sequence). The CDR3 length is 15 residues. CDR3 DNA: TGTGCCAGCAGCAAACCCCTGGCGGGAGCTTACGAGCAGTACTTC. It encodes CASSKPLAGAYEQYF.

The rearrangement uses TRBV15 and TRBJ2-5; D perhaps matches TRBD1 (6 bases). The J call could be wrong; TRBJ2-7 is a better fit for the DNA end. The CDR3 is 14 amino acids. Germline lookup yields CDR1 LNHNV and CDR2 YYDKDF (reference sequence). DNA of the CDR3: TGTGCCACCAGCAGACCATCCTCAGGGGTCGAGCAGTACTTC. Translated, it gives CATSRPSSGVEQYF.

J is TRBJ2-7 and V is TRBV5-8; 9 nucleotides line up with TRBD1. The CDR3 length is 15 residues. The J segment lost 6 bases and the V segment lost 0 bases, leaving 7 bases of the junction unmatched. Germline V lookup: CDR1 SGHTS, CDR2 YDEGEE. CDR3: CASSLVPGQGAEQYF. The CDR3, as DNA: TGTGCCAGCAGCTTGGTCCCGGGACAGGGTGCCGAGCAGTACTTC.

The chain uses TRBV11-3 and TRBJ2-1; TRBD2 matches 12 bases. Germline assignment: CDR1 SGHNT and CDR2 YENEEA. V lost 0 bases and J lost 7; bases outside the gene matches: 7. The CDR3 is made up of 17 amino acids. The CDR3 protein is CASSLDTLAGGKNEQFF. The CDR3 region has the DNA TGTGCCAGCAGCTTAGATACACTAGCGGGAGGTAAAAATGAGCAGTTCTTC. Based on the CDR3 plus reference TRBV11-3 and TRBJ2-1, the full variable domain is EAGVVQSPRYKIIEKKQPVAFWCNPISGHNTLYWYLQNLGQGPELLIRYENEEAVDDSQLPKDRFSAERLKGVDSTLKIQPAELGDSAVYLCASSLDTLAGGKNEQFFGPGTRLTVL.

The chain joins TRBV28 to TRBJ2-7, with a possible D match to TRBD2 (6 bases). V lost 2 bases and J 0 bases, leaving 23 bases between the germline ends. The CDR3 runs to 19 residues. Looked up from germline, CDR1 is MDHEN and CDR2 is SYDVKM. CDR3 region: CASSLRGGEYHGSSYEQYF. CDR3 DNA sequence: TGTGCCAGCAGTTTAAGGGGCGGCGAGTATCACGGGAGCTCCTACGAGCAGTACTTC. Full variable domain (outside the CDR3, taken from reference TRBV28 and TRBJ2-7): DVKVTQSSRYLVKRTGEKVFLECVQDMDHENMFWYRQDPGLGLRLIYFSYDVKMKEKGDIPEGYSVSREKKERFSLILESASTNQTSMYLCASSLRGGEYHGSSYEQYFGPGTRLTVT.

CDR3 coding DNA: TGTGCCAGCAGCTTGGACAGCGGTAATGAAAAACTGTTTTTT. It encodes CASSLDSGNEKLFF. V usage is TRBV5-7 and J usage is TRBJ1-4; D gene ambiguous. TRBV5-7 is noted as an ORF with a role that remains uncertain. The V gene lost 0 bases and the J gene lost 4 bases, with 7 bases spanning the gap. The CDR3 is 14 amino acids.

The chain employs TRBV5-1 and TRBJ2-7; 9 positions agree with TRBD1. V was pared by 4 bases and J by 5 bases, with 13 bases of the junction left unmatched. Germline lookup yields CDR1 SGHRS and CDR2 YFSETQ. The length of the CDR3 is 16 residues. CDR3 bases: TGCGCCAGCAGCCCGACTTTGGGACAGGGTTCCCACGAGCAGTACTTC. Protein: CASSPTLGQGSHEQYF.

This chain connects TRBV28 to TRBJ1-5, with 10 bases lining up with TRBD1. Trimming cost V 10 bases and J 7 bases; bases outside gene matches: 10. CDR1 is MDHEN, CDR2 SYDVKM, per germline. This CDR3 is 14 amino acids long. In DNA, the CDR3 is TGTGCCACTGCGACAGGGGGCGTCTCCCAGCCCCAGCATTTT. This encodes CATATGGVSQPQHF.

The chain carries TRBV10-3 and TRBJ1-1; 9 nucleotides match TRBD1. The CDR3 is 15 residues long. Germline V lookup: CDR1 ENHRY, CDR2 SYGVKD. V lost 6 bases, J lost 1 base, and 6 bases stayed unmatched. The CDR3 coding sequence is TGTGCCATCAGGACCCCGGGACAGGGGAACACTGAAGCTTTCTTT. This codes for CAIRTPGQGNTEAFF.

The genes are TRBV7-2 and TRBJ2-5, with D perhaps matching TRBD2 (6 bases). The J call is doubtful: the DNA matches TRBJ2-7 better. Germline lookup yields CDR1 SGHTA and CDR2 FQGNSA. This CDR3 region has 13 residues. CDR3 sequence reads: CASSYQRVYEQYF. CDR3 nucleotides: TGTGCCAGCAGCTACCAGCGGGTCTACGAGCAGTACTTC.

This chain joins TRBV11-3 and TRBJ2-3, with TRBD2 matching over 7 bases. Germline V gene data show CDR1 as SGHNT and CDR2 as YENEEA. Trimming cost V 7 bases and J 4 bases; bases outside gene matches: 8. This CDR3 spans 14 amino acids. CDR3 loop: CASNAGARPDTQYF. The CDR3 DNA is TGTGCCAGCAATGCGGGAGCCAGGCCAGATACGCAGTATTTT.

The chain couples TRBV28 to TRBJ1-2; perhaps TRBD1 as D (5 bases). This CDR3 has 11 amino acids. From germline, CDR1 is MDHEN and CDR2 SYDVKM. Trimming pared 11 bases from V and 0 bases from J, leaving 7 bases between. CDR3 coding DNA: TGTGCCGTGACAGCTAACTATGGCTACACCTTC. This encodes CAVTANYGYTF.

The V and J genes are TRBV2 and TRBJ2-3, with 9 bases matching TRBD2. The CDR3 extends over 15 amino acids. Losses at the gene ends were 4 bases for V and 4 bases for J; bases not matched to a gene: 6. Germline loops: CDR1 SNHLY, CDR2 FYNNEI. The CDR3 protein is CASSAPIAGADTQYF. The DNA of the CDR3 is TGTGCCAGCAGTGCCCCAATAGCGGGAGCAGATACGCAGTATTTT. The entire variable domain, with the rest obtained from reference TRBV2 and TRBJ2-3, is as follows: EPEVTQTPSHQVTQMGQEVILRCVPISNHLYFYWYRQILGQKVEFLVSFYNNEISEKSEIFDDQFSVERPDGSNFTLKIRSTKLEDSAMYFCASSAPIAGADTQYFGPGTRLTVL.

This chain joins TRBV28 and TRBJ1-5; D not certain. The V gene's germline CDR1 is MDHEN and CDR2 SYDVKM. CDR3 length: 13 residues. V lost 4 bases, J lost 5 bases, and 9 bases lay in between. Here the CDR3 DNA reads TGTGCCAGCAGTTCAACTTCGTATCAGCCCCAGCATTTT. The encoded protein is CASSSTSYQPQHF.

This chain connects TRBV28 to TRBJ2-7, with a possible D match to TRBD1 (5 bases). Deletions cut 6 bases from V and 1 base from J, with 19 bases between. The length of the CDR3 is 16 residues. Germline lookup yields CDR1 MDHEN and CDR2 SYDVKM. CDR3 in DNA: TGTGCCAGCAGAGTAGACAGAGAAGTTTTTTCCTACGAGCAGTACTTC. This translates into CASRVDREVFSYEQYF.

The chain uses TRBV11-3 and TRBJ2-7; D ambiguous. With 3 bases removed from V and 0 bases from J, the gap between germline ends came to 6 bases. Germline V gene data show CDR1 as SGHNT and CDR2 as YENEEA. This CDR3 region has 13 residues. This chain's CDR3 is CASSFGGSYEQYF. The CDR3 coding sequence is TGTGCCAGCAGCTTCGGCGGCTCCTACGAGCAGTACTTC.

The CDR3 is CATTAGASNRGNTEAFF. CDR3 bases: TGTGCCACGACAGCTGGGGCCTCCAACAGGGGGAACACTGAAGCTTTCTTT. The chain combines TRBV7-9 with TRBJ1-1; TRBD1 matches at 7 bases. Trimming took 10 bases from V and 1 from J; bases not matched to a gene: 18. The germline V gene has CDR1 SEHNR and CDR2 FQNEAQ (reference sequence). The CDR3 runs 17 residues.

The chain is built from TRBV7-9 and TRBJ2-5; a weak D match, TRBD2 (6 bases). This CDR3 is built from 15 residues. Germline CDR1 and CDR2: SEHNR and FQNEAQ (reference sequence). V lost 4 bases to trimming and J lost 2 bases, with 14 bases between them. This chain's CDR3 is CASSSDYVVQETQYF. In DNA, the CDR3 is TGTGCCAGCAGCTCGGACTATGTAGTACAAGAGACCCAGTACTTC.

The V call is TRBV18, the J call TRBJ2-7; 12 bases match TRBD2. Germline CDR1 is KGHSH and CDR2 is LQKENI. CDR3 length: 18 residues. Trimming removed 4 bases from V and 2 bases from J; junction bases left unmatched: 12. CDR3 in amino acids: CASSLNKKTSGSPYEQYF. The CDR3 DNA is TGTGCCAGCTCACTAAACAAAAAGACTAGCGGGAGCCCCTACGAGCAGTACTTC.

CDR3 coding DNA: TGTGCCAGCAGTTCCACCGACAGGGGTGGCGGGCAGTACTTC. It specifies CASSSTDRGGGQYF. V gene TRBV27 combines with J gene TRBJ2-7, with 8 bases that match TRBD1. V was clipped by 4 bases and J by 9 bases; unmatched bases: 11. The length of the CDR3 is 14 residues. The germline V gene has CDR1 MNHEY and CDR2 SMNVEV (reference sequence).

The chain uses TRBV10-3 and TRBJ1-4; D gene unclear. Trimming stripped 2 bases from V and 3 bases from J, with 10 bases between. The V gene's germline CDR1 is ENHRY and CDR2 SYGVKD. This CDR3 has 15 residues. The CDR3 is CAISEGRRANEKLFF. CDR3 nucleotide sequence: TGTGCCATCAGTGAGGGGAGAAGGGCTAATGAAAAACTGTTTTTT.